A single sample gave rise to the 13 T cell receptor beta chains below, sequenced in a study of molecular identifiers for immune sequencing clone quantification. TCRdb reprocessed the PCR reads with MiXCR, giving one entry per CDR3 protein. The sample lists approximately 60,000 distinct CDR3 sequences, under 20% occurring once. Sequencing was performed on naive CD8+ T cells from blood, with Jurkat cell RNA spiked in. Subset reported: FACS-sorted CD8+CD4-CCR7+CD45RA+ naive T cells. The receptors were gathered from a human donor in good health. Some libraries in this study had Jurkat cell RNA spiked in.

This clonotype was counted many times. The chain combines TRBV4-1 with TRBJ2-5; D gene uncertain. This CDR3 is 15 amino acids long. The V and J ends lost 2 bases and 2 bases respectively, with 12 bases between them. Germline V gene sequence: CDR1 MGHRA, CDR2 YSYEKL. CDR3 amino acids: CASSQSRVKQETQYF. In DNA form, the CDR3 reads TGCGCCAGCAGCCAATCCCGGGTCAAACAAGAGACCCAGTACTTC.

A few counts support this clonotype. The V and J genes are TRBV10-2 and TRBJ1-3; the D is unclear. This CDR3 is built from 15 residues. Trimming took off 5 bases at V and 0 bases at J, with 11 bases between the two ends. In germline, CDR1 is WSHSY, CDR2 SAAADI. The CDR3 DNA reads as TGCGCCAGCAGTCACGGGTCATTCTCTGGAAACACCATATATTTT. Amino acids: CASSHGSFSGNTIYF.

In this sample, this clonotype turned up many times. This rearrangement joins TRBV14 to TRBJ1-2; tentatively, D is TRBD1 (6 bases). The germline CDR1 and CDR2 sequences are SGHDN and FVKESK. V lost 2 bases to trimming and J lost 4 bases, with 17 bases between them. The CDR3 extends over 16 amino acids. Here the CDR3 DNA reads TGTGCCAGCAGCCAACTCACGGGACACCCCGTCTATGGCTACACCTTC. Translated: CASSQLTGHPVYGYTF.

The chain's CDR3 is CASSPGHTGDTQYF. The CDR3, as DNA: TGTGCCAGCAGTCCGGGCCATACCGGAGATACGCAGTATTTT. The J gene is TRBJ2-3, the V gene TRBV27; D call uncertain. CDR1 MNHEY and CDR2 SMNVEV come from the germline V gene (reference sequence). The CDR3 runs 14 residues. Trimming left V 5 bases short and J 5 bases short, with 14 bases between.

In its sample, this clonotype was seen many times. The genes are TRBV11-2 and TRBJ2-7; 9 nucleotides match TRBD1. The CDR3 consists of 15 residues. V gave up 1 base and J gave up 4 bases; unmatched junction bases: 5. CDR1 and CDR2 (germline): SGHAT, FQNNGV. The CDR3: CASSLGPGQGYEQYF. CDR3 in DNA: TGTGCCAGCAGCTTAGGTCCGGGACAGGGTTACGAGCAGTACTTC. The full variable domain, in which reference TRBV11-2 and TRBJ2-7 provide the parts outside the CDR3, is EAGVAQSPRYKIIEKRQSVAFWCNPISGHATLYWYQQILGQGPKLLIQFQNNGVVDDSQLPKDRFSAERLKGVDSTLKIQPAKLEDSAVYLCASSLGPGQGYEQYFGPGTRLTVT.

This chain joins TRBV7-9 and TRBJ1-2, with D possibly being TRBD1 (6 bases). V lost 1 base, J lost 4 bases, and 10 bases lay in between. The CDR3 extends over 14 amino acids. The germline V gene encodes CDR1 SEHNR and CDR2 FQNEAQ (reference sequence). CDR3 in amino acids: CASSLGTGPYGYTF. CDR3 bases: TGTGCCAGCAGCTTAGGAACAGGGCCCTATGGCTACACCTTC.

This chain uses TRBV12-5 with TRBJ2-7; 8 bases map to TRBD2. This CDR3 is built from 15 residues. The trim removed 2 bases at V and 5 bases at J, leaving 8 bases unmatched. Germline V gene sequence: CDR1 LGHNT, CDR2 FRNRAP. CDR3 in DNA: TGTGCTAGTGGTTTGACAAGCGGGAGCTCACACGAGCAGTACTTC. It codes for CASGLTSGSSHEQYF.

V usage is TRBV7-8 and J usage is TRBJ2-1; possibly TRBD2 for D (6 bases). Trimming stripped 1 base from V and 0 bases from J, with 13 bases between. The length of the CDR3 is 17 residues. Germline V gene data show CDR1 as SGHVS and CDR2 as FQNEAQ. This CDR3 is CASSLVSGLSSYNEQFF. CDR3 in DNA: TGTGCCAGCAGCTTAGTTTCGGGACTGAGCTCCTACAATGAGCAGTTCTTC.

This clonotype has ten or more counts. This rearrangement joins TRBV4-2 to TRBJ2-7; 7 positions agree with TRBD2. The V gene's germline CDR1 is LGHNA and CDR2 YNFKEQ. The CDR3 length is 17 residues. J was trimmed by 2 bases and V by 0 bases; bases with no gene match: 10. The CDR3 reads CASSQDFPAGTPYEQYF. CDR3 coding DNA: TGTGCCAGCAGCCAAGATTTCCCAGCGGGGACTCCCTACGAGCAGTACTTC.

This clonotype was recorded many times. The gene calls are TRBV20-1 and TRBJ2-3; 9 bases are a match to TRBD2. The CDR3 totals 13 residues. Germline values: CDR1 DFQATT, CDR2 SNEGSKA (reference sequence). V lost 7 bases, J lost 4 bases, and 6 bases stayed unmatched. The DNA for the CDR3 is TGCAGTGTGGGGCGGGAGGGCCCAGATACGCAGTATTTT. Translation gives CSVGREGPDTQYF.

This clonotype occurred many times. In nucleotides, the CDR3 is TGTGCCAGCAGTGAGGGGTTCTGGGACACTGAAGCTTTCTTT. Translating it yields CASSEGFWDTEAFF. This rearrangement joins TRBV2 to TRBJ1-1, with no clear D. The germline V gene encodes CDR1 SNHLY and CDR2 FYNNEI. The CDR3 has 14 residues. The ends were cut back, 3 bases at V and 3 bases at J, with 11 bases in the middle.

There are many counts of this clonotype. This chain links TRBV12-3 or TRBV12-4 with TRBJ1-1, with D hard to call. The length of the CDR3 is 14 residues. V was shortened by 5 bases and J by 2 bases, with 12 bases between the two germline ends. CDR3 in amino acids: CASSHTTSNTEAFF. The CDR3 coding sequence is TGTGCCAGCAGTCACACGACCAGTAACACTGAAGCTTTCTTT.

This clonotype appeared a few times. This sequence joins TRBV27 and TRBJ2-7, with 11 bases lining up with TRBD2. With V trimmed by 5 bases and J by 5 bases, 11 bases remained unmatched. The CDR3 runs 16 residues. Looked up from germline, CDR1 is MNHEY and CDR2 is SMNVEV (reference sequence). CDR3 sequence: CASSPTLAGGPHEQYF. CDR3 sequence (DNA): TGTGCCAGCAGTCCGACCTTAGCGGGAGGGCCCCACGAGCAGTACTTC.